Listed below are T cell receptor beta chains from one sample, sequenced in a study of cytomegalovirus exposure and HLA in healthy donors. The table came from immunoSEQ multiplex PCR; TCRdb's copy has only in-frame clones and leaves some out. The sample lists some 170,000 clones; just under 90% were seen once. The sequencing sample was made of PBMCs. These receptors were taken from a man between 18 and 29 years old in good health and CMV-seropositive. Both conserved end residues are part of each CDR3. D genes are given only for firm matches. Rows may omit the clone size; those that give it use once, few, many or a size class.

TRBV10-3,-,TRBJ2-7,TRBD2,TGTGCCACCCTAGCGGTACTCCACTCCTACGAGCAGTACTTC,CATLAVLHSYEQYF
TRBV19,-,TRBJ2-2,TRBD1,TGTGCCACCGACCCGGGACAGGGGGACGGCACCGGGGAGCTGTTTTTT,CATDPGQGDGTGELFF
TRBV7-8,once,TRBJ2-7,TRBD2,TGTGCCAGCACACCGGAGGGCGGGAGTTTCCACGAGCAGTACTTC,CASTPEGGSFHEQYF
TRBV6-1,-,TRBJ2-7,TRBD2,TGTGCCAGCAGTCCTAGCGGGAGGGTTTCCTACGAGCAGTACTTC,CASSPSGRVSYEQYF
TRBV28,few,TRBJ1-2,TRBD1,TGTGCCAGCAGTATGACAGGGATTGGCTACACCTTC,CASSMTGIGYTF
TRBV12-2,-,TRBJ2-7,-,TGTGCAAGTCGCTTAGCTGGAGGGACTAGCTCCTACGAGCAGTACTTC,CASRLAGGTSSYEQYF
TRBV5-1,-,TRBJ1-2,TRBD1,TGCGCCAGCAGCTTAACAGGGGGATTGGAGGGCTACACCTTC,CASSLTGGLEGYTF
TRBV10-1,-,TRBJ2-7,TRBD1,TGCGCCAGCAGCCGGGACAGGGGGCTTTACGAGCAGTACTTC,CASSRDRGLYEQYF
TRBV7-6,-,TRBJ2-7,TRBD2,TGTGCCAGCAGCTCGGGGACTAGCGGGAGTGACGAGCAGTACTTC,CASSSGTSGSDEQYF
TRBV5-1,-,TRBJ2-1,TRBD2,TGCGCCAGCAGCACAGCGGGAGGACACTACAATGAGCAGTTCTTC,CASSTAGGHYNEQFF
TRBV7-3,-,TRBJ2-7,-,TGTGCCAGCAGCTTATTTTCTGGCCAGAACTACGAGCAGTACTTC,CASSLFSGQNYEQYF
TRBV19,-,TRBJ1-1,-,TGTGCCAGTAGTCTCCGGAGAAACACTGAAGCTTTCTTT,CASSLRRNTEAFF
TRBV28,-,TRBJ2-5,-,TGTGCCAGCAGTTTTTCAGGGGGCGGGAGAGAGACCCAGTACTTC,CASSFSGGGRETQYF
TRBV5-1,-,TRBJ1-2,-,TGCGCCAGCAGCTATGGGACAACCCTTGGCTACACCTTC,CASSYGTTLGYTF
TRBV5-4,-,TRBJ1-2,TRBD1,TGTGCCAGCAGCCGGGACAGAGAGAACTATGGCTACACCTTC,CASSRDRENYGYTF
TRBV4-1,-,TRBJ1-1,-,TGCGCCAGCAGCCAAGTGGGGGGGGCATTGGGCACTGAAGCTTTCTTT,CASSQVGGALGTEAFF
TRBV6-1,-,TRBJ1-2,-,TGTGCCAGCCAGGGCGATCACAGCTATGGCTACACCTTC,CASQGDHSYGYTF
TRBV7-2,-,TRBJ2-3,TRBD2,TGTGCCAGCAGCTTAATGGTAGCGGGAAGGGGTGCAGATACGCAGTATTTT,CASSLMVAGRGADTQYF
TRBV5-6,-,TRBJ2-2,TRBD2,TGTGCCAGCAGCTTTCGCGTAGCGGGAGTAGGCGGGGAGCTGTTTTTT,CASSFRVAGVGGELFF
TRBV29-1,-,TRBJ2-1,-,TGCAGCGTCGCCCCAGGGGAAAAAACCTACAATGAGCAGTTCTTC,CSVAPGEKTYNEQFF
TRBV10-2,once,TRBJ2-3,-,TGCGCCAGCAGTGAGTTCCGGGGGGCTAGCACAGATACGCAGTATTTT,CASSEFRGASTDTQYF
TRBV5-1,-,TRBJ1-5,-,TGCGCCAGCAGCTTCGGGAGCAATCAGCCCCAGCATTTT,CASSFGSNQPQHF